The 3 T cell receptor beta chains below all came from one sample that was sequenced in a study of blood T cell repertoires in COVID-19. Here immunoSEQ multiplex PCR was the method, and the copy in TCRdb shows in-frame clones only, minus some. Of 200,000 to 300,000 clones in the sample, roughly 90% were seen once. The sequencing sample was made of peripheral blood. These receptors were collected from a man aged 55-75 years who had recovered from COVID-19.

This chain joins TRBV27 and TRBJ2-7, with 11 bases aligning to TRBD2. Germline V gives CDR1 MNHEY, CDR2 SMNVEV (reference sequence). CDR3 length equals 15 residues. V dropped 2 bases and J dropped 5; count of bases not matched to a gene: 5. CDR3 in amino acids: CASSLGLAGGDEQYF. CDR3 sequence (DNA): TGTGCCAGCAGTTTAGGGCTAGCGGGGGGTGACGAGCAGTACTTC.

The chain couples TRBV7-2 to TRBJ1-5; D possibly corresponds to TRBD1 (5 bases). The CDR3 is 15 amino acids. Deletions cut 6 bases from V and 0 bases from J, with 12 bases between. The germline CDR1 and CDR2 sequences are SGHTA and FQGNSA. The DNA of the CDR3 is TGTGCCAGCAGTCCTGACAGAAATAGCAATCAGCCCCAGCATTTT. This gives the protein CASSPDRNSNQPQHF.

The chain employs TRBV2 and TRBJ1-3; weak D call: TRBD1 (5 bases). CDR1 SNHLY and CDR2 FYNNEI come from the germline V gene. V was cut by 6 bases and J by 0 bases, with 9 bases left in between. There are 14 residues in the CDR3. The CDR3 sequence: CASRRQNSGNTIYF. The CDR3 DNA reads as TGTGCCAGCAGGCGACAGAACTCTGGAAACACCATATATTTT.